This T cell receptor (beta chain) was observed in a study of control samples from healthy donors and cancer patients. Some clones are missing from TCRdb's copy, which holds only in-frame ones; the method was immunoSEQ multiplex PCR. The sample carries approximately 150,000 clones, roughly 94% recorded once. V lost 5 bases, J lost 5 bases, and 6 bases stayed unmatched. CDR3 length: 14 residues. CDR1 SGHTA and CDR2 FQGNSA come from the germline V gene. The source of this sequence is a middle-aged man in good health. The chain combines TRBV7-2 with TRBJ1-2; 9 nucleotides match TRBD1. Sequencing was carried out using blood. Written as DNA, the CDR3 is TGTGCCAGCAGCCTAGGGACAGGGTTATATGGCTACACCTTC. It is translated as CASSLGTGLYGYTF.